The 18 T cell receptor beta chains given below trace back to one sample, sequenced in a study of PD-1 blockade in classical Hodgkin lymphoma (dated by TCRdb to between 2020 and 2021). Explained via the paper, the time point label denotes: cycle 1 day 1 (C1D1), immediately before nivolumab initiation. All trial patients had relapsed after autologous stem cell transplantation, with cohorts A, B and C differing in prior brentuximab vedotin exposure. The library was built by means of the immunoSEQ multiplex PCR assay. Here the immuneACCESS table is served through TCRdb, limited to in-frame sequences with V and J called. Missing clones are a known gap in these copies; in checked studies unresolved V genes cover under half, and the rest lacks a known reason. The sample table contains 20,000 to 30,000 clones; only one count was recorded for roughly three quarters of them. 3% to 4% of the sample comes from the top ten.

The sequencing here drew on peripheral blood mononuclear cells (PBMCs), taken at baseline. The receptors come from a human donor with classical Hodgkin lymphoma.

The genes are TRBV19 and TRBJ2-1; TRBD2 matches 11 bases. The J segment lost 7 bases and the V segment lost 1 base, leaving 6 bases of the junction unmatched. Germline CDR1 and CDR2: LNHDA and SQIVND (reference sequence). This CDR3 is built from 16 residues. In DNA form, the CDR3 reads TGTGCCAGTAGTATAGGACTAGCGGGGTTCGGGAATGAGCAGTTCTTC. It encodes CASSIGLAGFGNEQFF.

This sequence joins TRBV9 and TRBJ2-2; D possibly corresponds to TRBD2 (5 bases). The CDR3 extends over 14 amino acids. Trimming took 4 bases from V and 4 from J, leaving 11 bases between them. Germline assignment: CDR1 SGDLS and CDR2 YYNGEE. Here the CDR3 DNA reads TGTGCCAGCAGCCCCGAGGGTCTCACCGGGGAGCTGTTTTTT. Translating gives CASSPEGLTGELFF.

This clone has a handful of counts. The chain carries TRBV19 and TRBJ1-1, with D possibly matching TRBD1 (6 bases). Trimming removed 6 bases at V and 11 bases at J, with 19 bases between. Germline V gene lookup returns CDR1 LNHDA and CDR2 SQIVND (reference sequence). This CDR3 contains 13 residues. In nucleotides, the CDR3 is TGTGCCAGTAGAGACAGGCCCGTTGCGGGGGCTTTCTTT. It translates to CASRDRPVAGAFF. Full variable domain (missing parts from reference TRBV19 and TRBJ1-1): DGGITQSPKYLFRKEGQNVTLSCEQNLNHDAMYWYRQDPGQGLRLIYYSQIVNDFQKGDIAEGYSVSREKKESFPLTVTSAQKNPTAFYLCASRDRPVAGAFFGQGTRLTVV.

The chain is built from TRBV5-1 and TRBJ2-7, with 8 bases that match TRBD2. V was clipped by 5 bases and J by 3 bases; unmatched bases: 16. The CDR3 loop spans 17 amino acids. Germline V gives CDR1 SGHRS, CDR2 YFSETQ. This chain's CDR3 is CASSSPRYGGAGYEQYF. In DNA, the CDR3 is TGCGCCAGCAGTTCCCCCCGCTACGGGGGGGCTGGCTACGAGCAGTACTTC.

This chain uses TRBV27 with TRBJ1-1, with 7 bases that match TRBD1. The CDR3 spans 16 residues. From germline, CDR1 is MNHEY and CDR2 SMNVEV (reference sequence). V lost 8 bases and J lost 3; bases outside the gene matches: 15. As DNA, the CDR3 is TGTGCCAGCTTAGGTCGCCAGACAGGGCGGGACACTGAAGCTTTCTTT. This translates into CASLGRQTGRDTEAFF.

V usage is TRBV6-6 and J usage is TRBJ2-7; 7 bases agree with TRBD1. In germline, CDR1 is MNHNY, CDR2 SVGAGI (reference sequence). This CDR3 spans 15 amino acids. J was trimmed by 6 bases and V by 5 bases; bases with no gene match: 13. CDR3 in amino acids: CASSDGVTGSVEQYF. CDR3 bases: TGTGCCAGCAGTGATGGGGTGACAGGGAGTGTCGAGCAGTACTTC.

This clone is judged medium-sized. The chain has TRBV11-2 and TRBJ1-3; D not resolved. Trimming removed 1 base at V and 0 bases at J, with 10 bases between. Germline lookup yields CDR1 SGHAT and CDR2 FQNNGV. The CDR3 totals 16 residues. The CDR3 region is CASSLGGTDSGNTIYF. The CDR3 coding sequence is TGTGCCAGCAGCTTAGGGGGTACTGACTCTGGAAACACCATATATTTT.

The chain recombines TRBV19 with TRBJ2-1; TRBD2 matches at 14 bases. CDR1 and CDR2 from the germline V gene are LNHDA and SQIVND (reference sequence). The V segment lost 7 bases and the J segment 9 bases; nucleotides outside the gene matches: 14. This CDR3 contains 17 residues. The CDR3 DNA is TGTGCCAGTACCACCCTGCCGACTAGCGGGGGGGTCGGTGAGCAGTTCTTC. It encodes CASTTLPTSGGVGEQFF.

This chain joins TRBV7-3 and TRBJ2-2, with a possible D match to TRBD1 (5 bases). Germline V lookup: CDR1 SGHTA, CDR2 FQGTGA. The V and J ends lost 4 bases and 4 bases respectively, with 7 bases between them. This CDR3 region has 13 residues. The CDR3 here is CASSSRVTGELFF. The CDR3 DNA reads TGTGCCAGCAGCTCCAGGGTCACCGGGGAGCTGTTTTTT.

The CDR3 DNA reads as TGTGCCAGCAGCGTCCCCGGGACTAGAGACAATGAGCAGTTCTTC. Translation gives CASSVPGTRDNEQFF. The chain has TRBV11-3 and TRBJ2-1, with 8 bases lining up with TRBD2. Germline lookup yields CDR1 SGHNT and CDR2 YENEEA. The CDR3 sequence is 15 residues long. Trimming cost V 5 bases and J 5 bases; bases outside gene matches: 8.

This sequence joins TRBV7-9 and TRBJ2-5; D perhaps matches TRBD1 (5 bases). Germline V gives CDR1 SEHNR, CDR2 FQNEAQ (reference sequence). The CDR3 sequence is 13 residues long. V lost 8 bases and J lost 2, with 12 bases in between. The CDR3 sequence: CASRLGAQETQYF. As DNA, the CDR3 is TGTGCCAGCCGGCTAGGGGCTCAAGAGACCCAGTACTTC.

CDR3: CASSKEPQETQYF. The CDR3 DNA sequence: TGTGCCAGCAGCAAAGAGCCTCAAGAGACCCAGTACTTC. The gene calls are TRBV7-8 and TRBJ2-5; D call uncertain. V lost 5 bases, J lost 2 bases, and 9 bases lay in between. Germline loops: CDR1 SGHVS, CDR2 FQNEAQ. The CDR3 runs to 13 residues.

CDR3 sequence reads: CASSAASGGYSYNEQFF. CDR3 bases: TGTGCCAGCAGCGCCGCTAGCGGGGGCTACTCCTACAATGAGCAGTTCTTC. This chain uses TRBV9 with TRBJ2-1, with 10 nucleotides matching TRBD2. J was trimmed by 0 bases and V by 3 bases; bases with no gene match: 6. From germline, CDR1 is SGDLS and CDR2 YYNGEE. The CDR3 loop spans 17 amino acids.

The chain combines TRBV7-2 with TRBJ1-3, with D tentatively TRBD1 (5 bases). Germline V gene sequence: CDR1 SGHTA, CDR2 FQGNSA. The CDR3 has 14 amino acids. Trimming stripped 2 bases from V and 7 bases from J, with 12 bases between. The CDR3 nucleotides are TGTGCCAGCAGCTTACCCCGACAGTCCAACACCATATATTTT. Its translation: CASSLPRQSNTIYF.

V is TRBV19 and J is TRBJ2-7; 14 bases align to TRBD2. Germline-derived CDR1 and CDR2 are LNHDA and SQIVND (reference sequence). This CDR3 contains 15 residues. J was trimmed by 6 bases and V by 5 bases; bases with no gene match: 6. CDR3 in DNA: TGTGCCAGTAGTCCAGGGACTAGCGGGAGAATCGAGCAGTACTTC. It translates to CASSPGTSGRIEQYF.

This clone showed up just a few times. The chain is built from TRBV6-6 and TRBJ2-7; D gene unclear. The CDR3 spans 16 residues. The V end lost 7 bases, the J end lost 3 bases, and 22 bases lay between the germline ends. CDR1 is MNHNY and CDR2 is SVGAGI in the germline V gene (reference sequence). CDR3 residues: CASTLTVSGDSYEQYF. CDR3 bases: TGTGCCAGCACTCTTACGGTGTCAGGCGATAGCTACGAGCAGTACTTC.

This clone was counted between two and nine times. The DNA of the CDR3 is TGTGCCAGCAATACGGGGCCATTCCCGGTGGGTGAAGCTTTCTTT. It translates to CASNTGPFPVGEAFF. The V call is TRBV6-1, the J call TRBJ1-1; the D gene is possibly TRBD1 (5 bases). This CDR3 has 15 amino acids. V was clipped by 7 bases and J by 7 bases, with 22 bases between them. CDR1 MNHNS and CDR2 SASEGT come from the germline V gene.

The chain recombines TRBV19 with TRBJ2-7; D uncertain. Trimming left V 0 bases short and J 0 bases short, with 3 bases between. CDR1 is LNHDA and CDR2 is SQIVND in the germline V gene (reference sequence). The CDR3 is 13 residues long. DNA of the CDR3: TGTGCCAGTAGTATAGAGCCCTCCTACGAGCAGTACTTC. Its translation: CASSIEPSYEQYF.